This T cell receptor beta chain was captured by sequencing in a study of CXCR3-negative and CXCR3-positive naive CD8 T cells. CD45RO-CCR7+CD27+CD95- cells counted as naive CD8+ T cells. The authors made the TRB cDNA libraries by 5' RACE using UMI labels. TCRdb reprocessed the 5' RACE reads, keeping one entry per CDR3 protein, no DNA. The sample has over 70,000 distinct CDR3 sequences; the top ten hold about 1%. Germline assignment: CDR1 MGHDK and CDR2 SYGVNS. The CDR3 is made up of 14 amino acids. The V gene is TRBV25-1, the J gene TRBJ2-1. Sequencing used naive CXCR3- CD8+ T cells from blood. Subset indicated: CD45RO-CCR7+CD27+CD95- naive CD8+ T cells lacking CXCR3 (TNR3-). This sequence was found in a human donor in good health. Some clones in this sample may be carry-over from other donors' samples. This chain's CDR3 is CASSEYVSWNEQFF.